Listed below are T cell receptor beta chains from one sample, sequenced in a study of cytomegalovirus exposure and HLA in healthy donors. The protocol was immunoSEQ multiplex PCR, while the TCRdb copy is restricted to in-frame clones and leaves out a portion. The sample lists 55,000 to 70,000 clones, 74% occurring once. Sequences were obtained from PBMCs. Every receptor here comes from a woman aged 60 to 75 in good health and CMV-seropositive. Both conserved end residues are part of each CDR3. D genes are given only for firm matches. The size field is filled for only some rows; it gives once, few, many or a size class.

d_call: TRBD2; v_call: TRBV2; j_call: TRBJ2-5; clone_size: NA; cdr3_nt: TGTGCCGCCCGAGGCGGGGGGTCAGAGACCCAGTACTTC; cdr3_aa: CAARGGGSETQYF
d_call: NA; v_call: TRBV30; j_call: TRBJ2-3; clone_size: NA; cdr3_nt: TGTGCCTGGATGAGGCGGGGAGGAACAGATACGCAGTATTTT; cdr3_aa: CAWMRRGGTDTQYF
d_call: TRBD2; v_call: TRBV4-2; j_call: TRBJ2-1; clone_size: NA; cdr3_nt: TGTGCCAGCAGCGGGGGACTAGCGGATTACAATGAGCAGTTCTTC; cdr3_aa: CASSGGLADYNEQFF
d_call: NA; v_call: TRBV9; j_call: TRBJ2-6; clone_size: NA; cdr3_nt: TGTGCCAGCAGCGTGACAGCCTCTGGGGCCAACGTCCTGACTTTC; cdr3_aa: CASSVTASGANVLTF
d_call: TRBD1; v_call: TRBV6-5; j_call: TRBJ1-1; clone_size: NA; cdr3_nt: TGTGCCAGCAGTTCTCCCGGGACAGGGGTGGAAGCTTTCTTT; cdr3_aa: CASSSPGTGVEAFF
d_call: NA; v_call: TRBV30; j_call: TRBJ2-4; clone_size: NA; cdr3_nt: TGTGCCTGGGGCCAGCGAGCCAAAAACATTCAGTACTTC; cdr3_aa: CAWGQRAKNIQYF
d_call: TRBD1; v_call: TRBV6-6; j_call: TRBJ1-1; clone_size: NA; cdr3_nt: TGTGCCAGCAGTTATGACAGGGGTGAGGCTGAAGCTTTCTTT; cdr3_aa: CASSYDRGEAEAFF
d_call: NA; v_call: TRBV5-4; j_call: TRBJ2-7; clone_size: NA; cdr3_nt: TGTGCCAGCAGCAACGAGGGGCGGGGTTCCTACGAGCAGTACTTC; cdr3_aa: CASSNEGRGSYEQYF
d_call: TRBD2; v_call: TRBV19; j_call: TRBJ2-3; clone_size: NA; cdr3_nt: TGTGCCAGTAGCTTACTAGCGATCCACACAGATACGCAGTATTTT; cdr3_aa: CASSLLAIHTDTQYF
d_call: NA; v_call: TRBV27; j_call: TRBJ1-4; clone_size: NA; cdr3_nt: TGTGCCAGCCGCCGCCAGGGGATTGAAAAACTGTTTTTT; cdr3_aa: CASRRQGIEKLFF
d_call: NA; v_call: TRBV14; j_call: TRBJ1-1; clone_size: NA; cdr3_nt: TGTGCCAGCAGCCAAGGAGGGTCGATCCATGAAGCTTTCTTT; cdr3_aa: CASSQGGSIHEAFF
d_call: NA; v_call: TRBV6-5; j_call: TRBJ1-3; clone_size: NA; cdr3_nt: TGTGCCAGCAGTTCCCAGGGAACCGGAAACACCATATATTTT; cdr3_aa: CASSSQGTGNTIYF
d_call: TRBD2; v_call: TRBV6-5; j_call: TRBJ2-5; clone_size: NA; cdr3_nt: TGTGCCAGCAGTTACGGCGGGGGGGCCTGGGAGACCCAGTACTTC; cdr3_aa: CASSYGGGAWETQYF
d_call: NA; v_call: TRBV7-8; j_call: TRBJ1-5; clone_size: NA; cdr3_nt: TGTGCCAGCAGCCTCCGGGCTAGTTATTGGCAGGGTCAGCCCCAGCATTTT; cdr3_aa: CASSLRASYWQGQPQHF
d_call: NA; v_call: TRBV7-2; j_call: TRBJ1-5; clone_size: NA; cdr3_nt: TGTGCCAGCAGCTTAAGAGGGCCCAATCAGCCCCAGCATTTT; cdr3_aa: CASSLRGPNQPQHF
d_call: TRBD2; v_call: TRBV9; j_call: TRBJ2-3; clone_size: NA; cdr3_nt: TGTGCCAGCAGCGCCTTACTAGCGGGAGTCACAGATACGCAGTATTTT; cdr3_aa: CASSALLAGVTDTQYF
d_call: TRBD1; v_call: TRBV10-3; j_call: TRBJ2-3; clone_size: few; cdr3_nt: TGTGCCATCAGCGAGGGACAGGGAAGCACAGATACGCAGTATTTT; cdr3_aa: CAISEGQGSTDTQYF
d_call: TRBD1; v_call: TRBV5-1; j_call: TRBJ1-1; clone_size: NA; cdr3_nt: TGCGCCAGCAGCTCAACAGGGGGCGCGAGGACTGAAGCTTTCTTT; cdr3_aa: CASSSTGGARTEAFF
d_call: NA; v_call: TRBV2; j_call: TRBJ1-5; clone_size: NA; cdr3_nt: TGTGCCAGCAGCCATCCGGGGGCCCAGCATTTT; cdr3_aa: CASSHPGAQHF
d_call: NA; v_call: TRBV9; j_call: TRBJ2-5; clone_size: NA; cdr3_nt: TGTGCCAGCAGCGTCCAGGGATACCAAGAGACCCAGTACTTC; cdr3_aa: CASSVQGYQETQYF
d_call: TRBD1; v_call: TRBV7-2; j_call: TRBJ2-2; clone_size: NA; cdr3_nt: TGTGCCAGCAGCTCGGACAGGGGGTTGACCGGGGAGCTGTTTTTT; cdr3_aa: CASSSDRGLTGELFF
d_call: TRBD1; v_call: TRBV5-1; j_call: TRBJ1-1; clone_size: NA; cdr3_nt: TGCGCCAGCAGCGCGGGGGACAGGGGGGAAGCTTTCTTT; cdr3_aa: CASSAGDRGEAFF
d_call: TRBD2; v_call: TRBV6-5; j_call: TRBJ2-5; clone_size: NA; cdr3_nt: TGTGCCAGCAGTTACTTCGGCGGGGGGAAAGAGACCCAGTACTTC; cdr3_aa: CASSYFGGGKETQYF
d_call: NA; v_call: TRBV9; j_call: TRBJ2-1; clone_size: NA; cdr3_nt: TGTGCCAGCAGCGCGACTCTCCCCAATGAGCAGTTCTTC; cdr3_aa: CASSATLPNEQFF
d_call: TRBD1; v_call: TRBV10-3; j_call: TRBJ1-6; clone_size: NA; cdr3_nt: TGTGCCACCGGACAGGGTCCGTCTTCACCCCTCCACTTT; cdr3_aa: CATGQGPSSPLHF
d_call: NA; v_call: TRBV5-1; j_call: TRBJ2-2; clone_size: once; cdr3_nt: TGCGCCAGCAGCTGGAGCTCAGGGGGGTCCGGGGAGCTGTTTTTT; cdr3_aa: CASSWSSGGSGELFF
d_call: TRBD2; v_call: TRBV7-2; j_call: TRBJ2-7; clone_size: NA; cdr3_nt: TGTGCCAGCAGCTTATCCTCAGTGGATTGGGCGGGGGGACGCTACGAGCAGTACTTC; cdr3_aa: CASSLSSVDWAGGRYEQYF
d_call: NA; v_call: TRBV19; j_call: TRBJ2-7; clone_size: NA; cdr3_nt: TGTGCCAGTAGCTACAGGGAAGGCGAGCAGTACTTC; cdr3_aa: CASSYREGEQYF
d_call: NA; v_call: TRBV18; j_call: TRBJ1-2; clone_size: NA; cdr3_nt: TGTGCCAGCTCACCAGGGCAGAGAGGGTTTTATGGCTACACCTTC; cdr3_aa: CASSPGQRGFYGYTF
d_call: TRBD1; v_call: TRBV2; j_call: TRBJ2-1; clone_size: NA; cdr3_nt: TGTGCCAGCAGTGTTAAGGGGGCGCTCGGAAATGAGCAGTTCTTC; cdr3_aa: CASSVKGALGNEQFF